The 28 T cell receptor beta chains given below trace back to one sample, sequenced in a study of T cells after somatic rescue of genetic block. TCRdb's table, derived via immunoSEQ multiplex PCR, lists solely in-frame clones and lacks some. The sample yields approximately 110,000 clones, 85% to 95% seen once. Sequenced: peripheral blood mononuclear cells (PBMCs). The source of these receptors is a young woman.

The chain carries TRBV7-6 and TRBJ2-6, with D perhaps matching TRBD1 (8 bases). This CDR3 has 18 amino acids. V shed 1 base and J shed 0 bases, with 13 bases lying between them. Germline V gene sequence: CDR1 SGHVS, CDR2 FNYEAQ. CDR3 sequence: CASSLEQGGSSGANVLTF. The CDR3 nucleotides are TGTGCCAGCAGCTTAGAACAGGGGGGGTCCTCTGGGGCCAACGTCCTGACTTTC. The full variable domain, in which reference TRBV7-6 and TRBJ2-6 provide the parts outside the CDR3, is GAGVSQSPRYKVTKRGQDVALRCDPISGHVSLYWYRQALGQGPEFLTYFNYEAQQDKSGLPNDRFSAERPEGSISTLTIQRTEQRDSAMYRCASSLEQGGSSGANVLTFGAGSRLTVL.

The count of this clone is one. V is TRBV7-2 and J is TRBJ1-2, with a possible D match to TRBD1 (5 bases). The CDR3 consists of 14 residues. The germline V and J ends were trimmed by 2 bases and 5 bases, with 12 bases remaining between them. Germline assignment: CDR1 SGHTA and CDR2 FQGNSA. The CDR3 DNA is TGTGCCAGCAGCTTACGAGCGCAGGGTTATGGCTACACCTTC. Its protein is CASSLRAQGYGYTF.

The J gene is TRBJ2-7, the V gene TRBV5-4; D unclear. The germline CDR1 and CDR2 sequences are SGHNT and YYREEE (reference sequence). With 0 bases removed from V and 0 bases from J, the gap between germline ends came to 10 bases. CDR3 length: 15 residues. CDR3 loop: CASSLAGISSYEQYF. CDR3 coding DNA: TGTGCCAGCAGCTTGGCTGGGATTTCCTCCTACGAGCAGTACTTC.

This clone has a handful of counts. This sequence joins TRBV18 and TRBJ1-1; TRBD1 might be the D (6 bases). V lost 2 bases and J 2 bases, leaving 18 bases between the germline ends. Germline V CDR1 and CDR2: KGHSH, LQKENI. This CDR3 spans 17 amino acids. The CDR3 region is CASSPFAPDSSNTEAFF. The CDR3 coding sequence is TGTGCCAGCTCACCATTCGCCCCGGACAGCTCAAACACTGAAGCTTTCTTT.

This chain connects TRBV25-1 to TRBJ1-2, with a weak D call TRBD1 (6 bases). V was pared by 5 bases and J by 4 bases, with 14 bases between. Germline V lookup: CDR1 MGHDK, CDR2 SYGVNS. The CDR3 runs to 14 residues. The CDR3 DNA follows: TGTGCCAGCAGTTCTTGGACAGAACTCTATGGCTACACCTTC. Its protein product is CASSSWTELYGYTF.

This chain connects TRBV6-1 to TRBJ1-2; D call uncertain. The V end was cut by 4 bases, the J end by 8 bases, with 17 bases between. Germline V CDR1 and CDR2: MNHNS, SASEGT. This CDR3 region has 14 residues. CDR3 nucleotide sequence: TGTGCCAGCAGTGCGGACTGGGAGAGAGGAGGCTACACCTTC. Protein: CASSADWERGGYTF.

The chain is built from TRBV28 and TRBJ1-2; D is possibly TRBD1 (6 bases). Germline lookup yields CDR1 MDHEN and CDR2 SYDVKM. The CDR3 covers 16 residues. Trimming cost V 3 bases and J 7 bases, with 21 bases left between them. The CDR3, as DNA: TGTGCCAGCAGTTTGGGGGCGGGGGCCGCCTCGGGTGGCTACACCTTC. This encodes CASSLGAGAASGGYTF.

This chain links TRBV5-6 with TRBJ2-1; the D is unclear. The CDR3 has 11 amino acids. The germline V gene encodes CDR1 SGHDT and CDR2 YYEEEE. V was clipped by 2 bases and J by 8 bases, with 5 bases between them. DNA of the CDR3: TGTGCCAGCAGCTTACTCGATGAGCAGTTCTTC. Translated: CASSLLDEQFF.

This chain joins TRBV7-9 and TRBJ1-2, with a weak D call TRBD1 (6 bases). Germline V lookup: CDR1 SEHNR, CDR2 FQNEAQ (reference sequence). The V and J ends lost 5 bases and 6 bases respectively, with 19 bases between them. The CDR3 has 15 residues. The CDR3 region is CASSASGLRGDGYTF. As DNA, the CDR3 is TGTGCCAGCAGCGCCAGCGGGTTAAGGGGGGATGGCTACACCTTC. Full variable domain (rest looked up from reference TRBV7-9 and TRBJ1-2): DTGVSQNPRHKITKRGQNVTFRCDPISEHNRLYWYRQTLGQGPEFLTYFQNEAQLEKSRLLSDRFSAERPKGSFSTLEIQRTEQGDSAMYLCASSASGLRGDGYTFGSGTRLTVV.

The rearrangement joins TRBV5-8 to TRBJ2-2, with 10 bases aligning to TRBD1. The junction had 7 bases not matched to a gene; V was cut back by 4 bases and J by 7 bases. Germline values: CDR1 SGHTS, CDR2 YDEGEE. CDR3 length equals 15 residues. CDR3 sequence: CASSPQTGGYGELFF. Written as DNA, the CDR3 is TGTGCCAGCAGCCCGCAGACAGGGGGCTACGGGGAGCTGTTTTTT.

The chain couples TRBV30 to TRBJ1-6, with TRBD1 matching 7 bases. The ends lost 5 bases at V and 3 bases at J; junction bases unmatched: 1. The CDR3 contains 13 residues. Germline CDR1 is GTSNPN and CDR2 is SVGIG (reference sequence). The CDR3 sequence: CAWDRDYNSPLHF. DNA of the CDR3: TGTGCCTGGGACAGGGACTATAATTCACCCCTCCACTTT.

The J gene is TRBJ1-2, the V gene TRBV27, with 10 bases fitting TRBD1. V lost 7 bases and J lost 4; bases outside the gene matches: 6. The length of the CDR3 is 14 residues. The germline gives CDR1 MNHEY, CDR2 SMNVEV (reference sequence). CDR3 sequence (DNA): TGTGCCAGCAAATCGACAGGGGGCCTCTATGGCTACACCTTC. Translation gives CASKSTGGLYGYTF.

This chain connects TRBV30 to TRBJ1-3; D may be TRBD1 (6 bases). The CDR3 consists of 13 residues. V dropped 5 bases and J dropped 4 bases, with 12 bases sitting between them. The germline V gene has CDR1 GTSNPN and CDR2 SVGIG (reference sequence). CDR3 amino acids: CAWVQGSGNTIYF. The CDR3 bases are TGTGCCTGGGTTCAGGGGTCGGGAAACACCATATATTTT.

This clone was detected only once. The chain recombines TRBV5-4 with TRBJ2-5; 9 bases align to TRBD1. V lost 4 bases to trimming and J lost 7 bases; unmatched junction nucleotides: 8. The V gene's germline CDR1 is SGHNT and CDR2 YYREEE (reference sequence). This CDR3 has 14 amino acids. In DNA form, the CDR3 reads TGTGCCAGCAGCAAGGACAGGGGTGATGGGACCCAGTACTTC. Protein product: CASSKDRGDGTQYF.

V usage is TRBV28 and J usage is TRBJ1-2; 7 bases are a match to TRBD1. V dropped 3 bases and J dropped 2; count of bases not matched to a gene: 15. Germline values: CDR1 MDHEN, CDR2 SYDVKM. The CDR3 consists of 18 residues. In nucleotides, the CDR3 is TGTGCCAGCAGTTTCTTAACGACAGGGCGGGGACCCAACTATGGCTACACCTTC. Its translation is CASSFLTTGRGPNYGYTF.

The chain uses TRBV12-5 and TRBJ2-2; D may be TRBD1 (5 bases). CDR3 length: 12 amino acids. Trimming took off 7 bases at V and 7 bases at J, with 10 bases between the two ends. Germline assignment: CDR1 LGHNT and CDR2 FRNRAP. CDR3 loop: CASADRGGELFF. The CDR3 DNA reads TGTGCTAGTGCGGATAGGGGCGGGGAGCTGTTTTTT. Full variable domain (outside the CDR3, taken from reference TRBV12-5 and TRBJ2-2): DARVTQTPRHKVTEMGQEVTMRCQPILGHNTVFWYRQTMMQGLELLAYFRNRAPLDDSGMPKDRFSAEMPDATLATLKIQPSEPRDSAVYFCASADRGGELFFGEGSRLTVL.

The genes are TRBV30 and TRBJ1-4; possible D gene TRBD1, 5 bases. The V and J ends lost 2 bases and 8 bases respectively, with 18 bases between them. Germline values: CDR1 GTSNPN, CDR2 SVGIG (reference sequence). CDR3 length equals 15 residues. The CDR3 loop is CAWSPGGTGSEKLFF. As DNA, the CDR3 is TGTGCCTGGAGTCCGGGGGGAACTGGTAGCGAAAAACTGTTTTTT.

This rearrangement joins TRBV18 to TRBJ1-5; D call uncertain. With 1 base removed from V and 0 bases from J, the gap between germline ends came to 7 bases. From germline, CDR1 is KGHSH and CDR2 LQKENI. There are 15 residues in the CDR3. CDR3 nucleotides: TGTGCCAGCTCACCACGACAAAATAGCAATCAGCCCCAGCATTTT. Its translation is CASSPRQNSNQPQHF.

The table lists this clone with a few counts. The junction departs from the called germline gene at one end, perhaps through a read error. This chain uses TRBV4-3 with TRBJ1-2, with D maybe TRBD1 (5 bases). Germline V lookup: CDR1 LGHNA, CDR2 YSLEER. CDR3 size: 11 residues. CDR3 nucleotide sequence: TGCGCCAGCAGCCAGTCCTCCGGGACTTACTTC. The encoded protein is CASSQSSGTYF.

The J gene is TRBJ2-3, the V gene TRBV11-3; 8 nucleotides line up with TRBD2. Trimming cost V 2 bases and J 2 bases; bases outside gene matches: 9. Germline V CDR1 and CDR2: SGHNT, YENEEA. CDR3 size: 17 residues. CDR3 bases: TGTGCCAGCAGCTTATTCTCGGGGACTAGGGCCACAGATACGCAGTATTTT. Translating it yields CASSLFSGTRATDTQYF.

The V call is TRBV11-2, the J call TRBJ2-7, with a tentative D call TRBD1 (5 bases). CDR1 SGHAT and CDR2 FQNNGV come from the germline V gene. The CDR3 has 16 amino acids. V was trimmed by 5 bases and J by 5 bases, leaving 22 bases between them. Written as DNA, the CDR3 is TGTGCCAGCAGCCTGAGGTTTAGACAGCCTCGGGACGAGCAGTACTTC. This encodes CASSLRFRQPRDEQYF.

This sequence joins TRBV5-6 and TRBJ2-7; 9 positions agree with TRBD1. The CDR3 extends over 14 amino acids. Trimming cost V 0 bases and J 2 bases; bases outside gene matches: 0. Germline lookup yields CDR1 SGHDT and CDR2 YYEEEE. CDR3 amino acids: CASSLGQGAYEQYF. The CDR3 coding sequence is TGTGCCAGCAGCTTGGGACAGGGGGCCTACGAGCAGTACTTC.

This clone was recorded at least ten times. The V gene is TRBV7-2, the J gene TRBJ1-5, with TRBD1 as a possible D gene (5 bases). Trimming shortened V by 2 bases and J by 2 bases, and 7 bases separated the two germline ends. Per the germline V gene, CDR1 is SGHTA and CDR2 is FQGNSA. The CDR3 is 14 amino acids. CDR3 amino acids: CASSLSGGNQPQHF. The CDR3 nucleotides are TGTGCCAGCAGCTTATCGGGGGGCAATCAGCCCCAGCATTTT.

The chain has TRBV7-3 and TRBJ2-2; D might be TRBD2 (5 bases). This CDR3 is 16 amino acids long. The V gene lost 3 bases and the J gene lost 3 bases, with 14 bases spanning the gap. Per germline, CDR1 SGHTA and CDR2 FQGTGA. The CDR3 DNA reads TGTGCCAGCAGCTTCACCCGGGGAAGTGACACCGGGGAGCTGTTTTTT. Protein: CASSFTRGSDTGELFF.

The gene calls are TRBV18 and TRBJ2-7, with D perhaps matching TRBD1 (5 bases). Trimming took 6 bases from V and 6 from J, leaving 18 bases between them. This CDR3 is 14 amino acids long. The germline gives CDR1 KGHSH, CDR2 LQKENI. CDR3 residues: CASSPDSLPGEQYF. CDR3 nucleotides: TGTGCCAGCTCCCCAGACAGCCTCCCTGGCGAGCAGTACTTC.

V is TRBV25-1 and J is TRBJ2-3; D perhaps matches TRBD1 (6 bases). This CDR3 spans 16 amino acids. Trimming pared 6 bases from V and 4 bases from J, leaving 20 bases between. From germline, CDR1 is MGHDK and CDR2 SYGVNS. The CDR3 sequence is CASRRGWAGASDTQYF. The CDR3 region has the DNA TGTGCCAGCAGAAGAGGATGGGCAGGGGCCTCAGATACGCAGTATTTT.

J is TRBJ2-7 and V is TRBV7-9, with TRBD1 matching over 8 bases. V shed 4 bases and J 2 bases; nucleotides not matched to a gene: 4. This CDR3 comprises 14 residues. CDR1 and CDR2 from the germline V gene are SEHNR and FQNEAQ (reference sequence). In nucleotides, the CDR3 is TGTGCCAGCAGCTCCAGACAGGGGACCTACGAGCAGTACTTC. Its translation: CASSSRQGTYEQYF. Using reference TRBV7-9 and TRBJ2-7 for the parts outside the CDR3, the full variable domain is DTGVSQNPRHKITKRGQNVTFRCDPISEHNRLYWYRQTLGQGPEFLTYFQNEAQLEKSRLLSDRFSAERPKGSFSTLEIQRTEQGDSAMYLCASSSRQGTYEQYFGPGTRLTVT.

The chain couples TRBV10-3 to TRBJ2-1; 10 bases agree with TRBD2. In germline, CDR1 is ENHRY, CDR2 SYGVKD. The ends lost 7 bases at V and 6 bases at J; junction bases unmatched: 9. This CDR3 is built from 15 residues. CDR3 loop: CAINSGGAGGNEQFF. As DNA, the CDR3 is TGTGCCATCAACAGCGGGGGGGCCGGGGGCAATGAGCAGTTCTTC.